This T cell receptor (beta chain) originates from a study of shared clonotypes between healthy human individuals. The CDR3 is 15 amino acids. Germline V lookup: CDR1 SGHRS, CDR2 YFSETQ. V lost 1 base, J lost 6 bases, and 5 bases stayed unmatched. TCRdb keeps only in-frame clones here, not all; method: immunoSEQ multiplex PCR. The table records roughly 2,500,000 clones, under 95% of them present only once. V gene TRBV5-1 combines with J gene TRBJ2-1; 9 bases fit TRBD2. Material for sequencing was naive CD4+ T cells from PBMCs. The sample's subset: CD45RA+ positively selected. This receptor was identified in a man between 18 and 35 years old in good health. Some clones in this sample may be carry-over from other donors' samples. The CDR3 DNA follows: TGCGCCAGCAGCTTGCCTAGCGGGAACTCCAATGAGCAGTTCTTC. It yields the protein CASSLPSGNSNEQFF.